The next 14 T cell receptor beta chains were all read from a single sample in a study of cytomegalovirus exposure and HLA in healthy donors. PCR involved 60 Vbeta and 13 Jbeta primers. Profiled with immunoSEQ multiplex PCR; TCRdb holds only in-frame clones, not every one. Of around 94,000 clones listed, approximately 76% are singletons. Material for sequencing was PBMCs. These receptors were obtained from a woman between 55 and 75 years old in good health and CMV-seropositive.

The chain is built from TRBV5-1 and TRBJ2-7, with a tentative D call TRBD2 (6 bases). Trimming took off 0 bases at V and 6 bases at J, with 13 bases between the two ends. Germline assignment: CDR1 SGHRS and CDR2 YFSETQ. This CDR3 has 14 residues. CDR3: CASSLEGGVSEQYF. The CDR3 DNA follows: TGCGCCAGCAGCTTGGAAGGAGGGGTCTCCGAGCAGTACTTC.

On this clone: Other DNA variants within this sample encode the same CDR3. The chain joins TRBV29-1 to TRBJ1-5, with a possible D match to TRBD1 (5 bases). Germline assignment: CDR1 SQVTM and CDR2 ANQGSEA. V was cut by 5 bases and J by 1 base, with 33 bases left in between. CDR3 length: 21 residues. CDR3 nucleotides: TGCAGCGTTTCCTGCCCGGCTTCTAGGACACCGGAATCGAGAAGCAATCAGCCCCAGCATTTT. Translated: CSVSCPASRTPESRSNQPQHF.

V usage is TRBV7-9 and J usage is TRBJ2-7; no definite D call. CDR3 length: 13 residues. V lost 3 bases to trimming and J lost 3 bases, with 9 bases between them. The germline V gene encodes CDR1 SEHNR and CDR2 FQNEAQ (reference sequence). The CDR3 here is CASSFTKNYEQYF. The CDR3 bases are TGTGCCAGCAGCTTCACTAAAAACTACGAGCAGTACTTC.

The V and J genes are TRBV11-1 and TRBJ2-7; 7 bases are shared with TRBD2. After removal of 1 base from V and 0 bases from J, the junction contained 6 bases not matched to a gene. The germline gives CDR1 SGHAT, CDR2 FQDESV (reference sequence). The CDR3 extends over 16 amino acids. The CDR3 region has the DNA TGTGCCAGCAGCTTAGAGCTAGCGGCCAGCTCCTACGAGCAGTACTTC. This codes for CASSLELAASSYEQYF.

The V and J genes are TRBV7-3 and TRBJ2-1; D might be TRBD1 (6 bases). V lost 4 bases, J lost 8 bases, and 18 bases lay in between. The CDR3 is made up of 15 amino acids. Germline assignment: CDR1 SGHTA and CDR2 FQGTGA. The CDR3 DNA reads as TGTGCCAGCAGCTCCACCGTTCAGACAGGAGATGAGCAGTTCTTC. The encoded protein is CASSSTVQTGDEQFF.

The gene calls are TRBV11-3 and TRBJ2-7; weak D call: TRBD2 (6 bases). Deletions cut 3 bases from V and 0 bases from J, with 6 bases between. CDR1 is SGHNT and CDR2 is YENEEA in the germline V gene. The CDR3 contains 13 residues. CDR3 residues: CASSFGGSYEQYF. Written as DNA, the CDR3 is TGTGCCAGCAGCTTCGGGGGCTCCTACGAGCAGTACTTC.

A few counts support this clone. This chain joins TRBV10-1 and TRBJ1-3; possible D gene TRBD1, 5 bases. V was trimmed by 3 bases and J by 0 bases, leaving 6 bases between them. This CDR3 region has 14 residues. Germline V gene data show CDR1 as WNHNN and CDR2 as SYGVQD (reference sequence). CDR3 region: CASSEDSSGNTIYF. DNA for the CDR3: TGCGCCAGCAGTGAAGACAGCTCTGGAAACACCATATATTTT.

The chain has TRBV5-4 and TRBJ1-1, with 11 bases fitting TRBD1. The CDR3 runs 15 residues. Germline values: CDR1 SGHNT, CDR2 YYREEE (reference sequence). J lost 4 bases, V lost 4 bases, and 6 bases had no gene match. The CDR3 here is CASSRWGTGGTEAFF. CDR3 nucleotide sequence: TGTGCCAGCAGCCGATGGGGGACAGGGGGCACTGAAGCTTTCTTT.

This chain connects TRBV28 to TRBJ1-3; the match to TRBD1 covers 8 bases. The V gene's germline CDR1 is MDHEN and CDR2 SYDVKM. CDR3 length: 16 amino acids. The V segment lost 8 bases and the J segment 0 bases; nucleotides outside the gene matches: 9. The CDR3 reads CASRRQGLLSGNTIYF. In nucleotides, the CDR3 is TGTGCCAGCCGACGACAGGGGCTCCTCTCTGGAAACACCATATATTTT.

Here the CDR3 DNA reads TGTGCCAGCAGCTTAGATGGTCACGGGAACACTGAAGCTTTCTTT. Translating gives CASSLDGHGNTEAFF. The chain combines TRBV11-3 with TRBJ1-1; no definite D call. The CDR3 is 15 amino acids. V was cut by 0 bases and J by 1 base, with 9 bases left in between. Germline lookup yields CDR1 SGHNT and CDR2 YENEEA.

The rearrangement uses TRBV5-3 and TRBJ2-5; 8 bases map to TRBD1. TRBV5-3 carries the ORF label, with uncertain function. The CDR3 consists of 16 residues. V gave up 6 bases and J gave up 11 bases; unmatched junction bases: 21. CDR3 sequence (DNA): TGTGCCAGAAATTACGACAGGGGCCCTCCTACTCAAGAGCAGTACTTC. Amino acid sequence: CARNYDRGPPTQEQYF.

This clone was found a few times. This chain connects TRBV5-5 to TRBJ1-1; no reliable D call. This CDR3 is built from 13 residues. V was trimmed by 5 bases and J by 5 bases, leaving 13 bases between them. Germline lookup yields CDR1 SGHKS and CDR2 YYEKEE (reference sequence). The CDR3 DNA reads as TGTGCCAGCAGGACCGGTGGAGGAACTGAAGCTTTCTTT. Translated, it gives CASRTGGGTEAFF.

The chain links TRBV5-8 to TRBJ1-5; TRBD1 agrees at 7 bases. Germline V lookup: CDR1 SGHTS, CDR2 YDEGEE. This CDR3 has 15 amino acids. V was clipped by 2 bases and J by 4 bases; unmatched bases: 6. The CDR3 loop is CASSFRQGWNQPQHF. The DNA of the CDR3 is TGTGCCAGCAGCTTCCGACAGGGCTGGAATCAGCCCCAGCATTTT.

The chain has TRBV10-2 and TRBJ2-7; TRBD2 agrees at 8 bases. CDR1 WSHSY and CDR2 SAAADI come from the germline V gene. With 5 bases clipped from V and 4 bases from J, the junction kept 16 bases outside the gene matches. The CDR3 has 17 amino acids. The CDR3 nucleotides read TGCGCCAGCAGTATAACAGCCCAGAGCGGGAGTTCTTACGAGCAGTACTTC. This translates into CASSITAQSGSSYEQYF.